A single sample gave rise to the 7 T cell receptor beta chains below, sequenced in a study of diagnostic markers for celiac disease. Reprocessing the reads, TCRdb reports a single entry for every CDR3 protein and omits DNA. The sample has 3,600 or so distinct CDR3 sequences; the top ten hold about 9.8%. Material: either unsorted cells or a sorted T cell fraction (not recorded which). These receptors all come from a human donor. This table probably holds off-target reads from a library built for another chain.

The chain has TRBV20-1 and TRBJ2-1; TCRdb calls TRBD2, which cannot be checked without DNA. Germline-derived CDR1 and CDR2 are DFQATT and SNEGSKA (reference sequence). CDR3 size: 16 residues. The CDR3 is CSANWVTSGGYNEQFF.

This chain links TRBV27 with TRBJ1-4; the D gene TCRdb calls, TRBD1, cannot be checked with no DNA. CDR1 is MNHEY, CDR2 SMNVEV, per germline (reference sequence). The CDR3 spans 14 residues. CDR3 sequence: CASSFSGTAEKLFF.

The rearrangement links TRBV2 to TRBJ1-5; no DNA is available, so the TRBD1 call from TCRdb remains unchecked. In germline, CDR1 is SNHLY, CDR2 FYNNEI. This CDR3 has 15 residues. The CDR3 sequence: CASSVGDTSNQPQHF.

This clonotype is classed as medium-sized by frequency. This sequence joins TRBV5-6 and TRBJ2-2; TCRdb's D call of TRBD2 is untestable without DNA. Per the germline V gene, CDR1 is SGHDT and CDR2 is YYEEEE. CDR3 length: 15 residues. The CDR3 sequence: CASASAGTNTGELFF.

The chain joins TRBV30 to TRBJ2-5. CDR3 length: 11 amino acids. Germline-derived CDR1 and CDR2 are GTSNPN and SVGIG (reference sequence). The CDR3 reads CAWSFGETQYF.

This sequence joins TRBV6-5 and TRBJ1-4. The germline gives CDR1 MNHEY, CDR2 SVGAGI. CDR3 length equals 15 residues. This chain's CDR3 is CASGRVRSSNEKLFF.

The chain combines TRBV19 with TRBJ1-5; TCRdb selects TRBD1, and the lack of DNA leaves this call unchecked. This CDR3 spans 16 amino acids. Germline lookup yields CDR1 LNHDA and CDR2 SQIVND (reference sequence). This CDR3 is CASSIYTGASNQPQHF.